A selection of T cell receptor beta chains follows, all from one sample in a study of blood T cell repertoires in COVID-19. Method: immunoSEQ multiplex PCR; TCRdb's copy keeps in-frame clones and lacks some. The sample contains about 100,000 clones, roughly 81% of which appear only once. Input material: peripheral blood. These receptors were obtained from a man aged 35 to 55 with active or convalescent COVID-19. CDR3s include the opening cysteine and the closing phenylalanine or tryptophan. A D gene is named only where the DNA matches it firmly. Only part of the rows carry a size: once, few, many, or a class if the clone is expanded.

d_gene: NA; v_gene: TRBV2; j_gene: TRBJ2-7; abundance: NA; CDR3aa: CASSEQANYEQYF; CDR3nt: TGTGCCAGCAGTGAGCAGGCTAACTACGAGCAGTACTTC
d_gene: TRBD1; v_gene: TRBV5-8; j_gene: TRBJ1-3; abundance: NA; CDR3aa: CASSTRDSFSGNTIYF; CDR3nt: TGTGCCAGCAGCACCCGGGACAGCTTCTCTGGAAACACCATATATTTT
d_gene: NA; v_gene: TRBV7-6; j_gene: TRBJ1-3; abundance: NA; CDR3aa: CASRRDTSGNTIYF; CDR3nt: TGTGCCAGCAGACGAGACACTTCTGGAAACACCATATATTTT
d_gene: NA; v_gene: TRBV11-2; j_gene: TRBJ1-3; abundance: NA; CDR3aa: CASSFGSSGNTIYF; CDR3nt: TGTGCCAGCAGCTTTGGGAGCTCTGGAAACACCATATATTTT
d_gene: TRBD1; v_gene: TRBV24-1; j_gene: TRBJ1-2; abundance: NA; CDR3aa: CATSDFNRGLGYTF; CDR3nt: TGTGCCACCAGTGATTTTAACAGGGGGCTAGGCTACACCTTC
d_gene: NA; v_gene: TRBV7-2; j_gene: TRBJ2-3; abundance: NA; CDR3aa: CASSSNPGKTSTDTQYF; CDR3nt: TGTGCCAGCAGCTCGAACCCGGGAAAAACGAGCACAGATACGCAGTATTTT
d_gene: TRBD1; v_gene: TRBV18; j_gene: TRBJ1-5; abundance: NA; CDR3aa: CASSRGQGGQPQHF; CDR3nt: TGTGCCAGCTCCCGGGGACAGGGAGGCCAGCCCCAGCATTTT
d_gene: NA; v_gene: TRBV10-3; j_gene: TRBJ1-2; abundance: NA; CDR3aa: CAISGTPTNYGYTF; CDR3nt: TGTGCCATCAGTGGGACACCTACTAACTATGGCTACACCTTC
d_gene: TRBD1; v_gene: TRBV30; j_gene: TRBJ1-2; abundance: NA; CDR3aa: CAKGGSHYGYTF; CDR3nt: TGTGCCAAAGGGGGCAGCCACTATGGCTACACCTTC
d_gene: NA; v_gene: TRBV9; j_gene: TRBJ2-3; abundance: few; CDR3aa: CASSVGARDTQYF; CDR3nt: TGTGCCAGCAGCGTCGGAGCGAGAGATACGCAGTATTTT
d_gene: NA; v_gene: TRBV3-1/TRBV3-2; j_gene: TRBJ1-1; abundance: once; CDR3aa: CASSLWGRNTEAFF; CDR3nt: TGTGCCAGCAGCCTTTGGGGGCGGAACACTGAAGCTTTCTTT